This T cell receptor beta chain derives from a study of T cell repertoires in cytomegalovirus infection. CDR3 length: 18 residues. Germline CDR1 and CDR2: SGHVS and FNYEAQ. The V and J ends lost 5 bases and 0 bases, in that order; junction bases with no gene match: 15. MiXCR, applied by TCRdb to the reads, yields one record per CDR3 protein. The sample has roughly 170,000 distinct CDR3 sequences; less than 25% are singletons. This clonotype was observed a few times. As yet, its antigen is unknown. The genes are TRBV7-6 and TRBJ1-1, with TRBD1 matching over 7 bases. Source: CD8+ T cells from cultured PBMCs, taken from culture after CMV antigen stimulation. This TCR was sampled from a human donor in good health (CMV status not recorded). Some clones in this sample may be carry-over from other donors' samples. CDR3 in DNA: TGTGCCAGCAGCCCCCTCGGGACAGTGGAGGGGTTGAACACTGAAGCTTTCTTT. As protein: CASSPLGTVEGLNTEAFF.